The 5 T cell receptor beta chains in this list originate from one sample, sequenced in a study of T cell clonality in common variable immunodeficiency. Whole-study findings and limits: Reportedly, TCR beta sequences from common variable immunodeficiency showed fewer deletions and N-nucleotide insertions.

Only in-frame clones appear in the TCRdb table, and some are missing; sequencing was by immunoSEQ multiplex PCR. Listed for the sample are 25,000 to 35,000 clones, none seen a single time. These receptors lack a known antigen. The material sequenced was peripheral blood mononuclear cells. The receptors were gathered from a human donor with common variable immunodeficiency.

About this clone itself: The read gets to within 3 residues of the CDR3 end, and the germline J gene fills in the rest. The chain joins TRBV7-9 to TRBJ2-3, with D possibly TRBD1 on 6 matching bases. The CDR3 spans 15 residues. Germline CDR1 reads SEHNR; CDR2 reads FQNEAQ (reference sequence). The V and J ends lost 6 bases and 0 bases respectively, with 13 bases between them. CDR3: CASSPYRASTDTQYF. Incomplete CDR3 DNA: TGTGCCAGCAGTCCCTACAGGGCTAGCACAGATACG. Using reference TRBV7-9 and TRBJ2-3 for the parts outside the CDR3, the full variable domain is DTGVSQNPRHKITKRGQNVTFRCDPISEHNRLYWYRQTLGQGPEFLTYFQNEAQLEKSRLLSDRFSAERPKGSFSTLEIQRTEQGDSAMYLCASSPYRASTDTQYFGPGTRLTVL.

This clone appeared a few times. The observed sequence ends 3 residues before the CDR3 terminus, with the missing tail filled in from the germline J gene. The chain links TRBV18 to TRBJ2-1, with D uncertain. The length of the CDR3 is 13 residues. Germline CDR1 reads KGHSH; CDR2 reads LQKENI. V lost 6 bases, J lost 6 bases, and 12 bases lay in between. The CDR3 reads CASSPDIINEQFF. The CDR3 bases that were read are TGTGCCAGCTCCCCAGACATAATCAATGAG.

On this clone itself: The CDR3 end lies 3 residues beyond the end of the read and is filled in from the germline J gene. The chain has TRBV11-2 and TRBJ1-5, with D unclear. This CDR3 has 13 residues. V was cut by 3 bases and J by 7 bases, with 10 bases left in between. The germline CDR1 and CDR2 sequences are SGHAT and FQNNGV. The CDR3 reads CASSFLSGQPQHF. The CDR3 bases that were read are TGTGCCAGCAGCTTTTTAAGTGGCCAGCCC.

This clone came up a few times. The read halts 3 residues ahead of the CDR3 end, with the missing end drawn from the germline J gene. The chain carries TRBV2 and TRBJ2-1; a weak D match, TRBD1 (6 bases). The V end lost 5 bases, the J end lost 0 bases, and 14 bases lay between the germline ends. The CDR3 contains 16 residues. Looked up from germline, CDR1 is SNHLY and CDR2 is FYNNEI. CDR3 residues: CASSPRGRRSYNEQFF. The covered CDR3 bases are TGTGCCAGCAGTCCCAGGGGCCGACGCTCCTACAATGAG.

A note on this clone: The CDR3 end is not reached by the read, which stops 3 residues before it; the germline J gene fills it in. This rearrangement joins TRBV7-2 to TRBJ2-7; maybe TRBD2 (7 bases). In germline, CDR1 is SGHTA, CDR2 FQGNSA. This CDR3 contains 14 residues. V shed 3 bases and J shed 3 bases, with 12 bases lying between them. CDR3 DNA (partial): TGTGCCAGCAGCTTCGGGGGGCGGTTCTACGAG. Residues: CASSFGGRFYE. The whole CDR3 sequence is CASSFGGRFYEQYF.